A single sample is the source of the 14 T cell receptor beta chains below, sequenced in a study of T cell responses to AZD1222 COVID-19 vaccine. Only in-frame clones appear in the TCRdb table, and some are missing; sequencing was by immunoSEQ multiplex PCR. The sample has 95,000 to 150,000 clones, more than 85% seen once; the top ten hold more than 4.5%. The sample in question was peripheral blood, obtained 28 days after the second AZD1222 dose. The receptors come from an adult who received the AZD1222 COVID-19 vaccine.

The chain is built from TRBV4-1 and TRBJ2-2, with TRBD2 identical over 8 bases. Germline assignment: CDR1 MGHRA and CDR2 YSYEKL. With V trimmed by 4 bases and J by 4 bases, 5 bases remained unmatched. This CDR3 has 15 amino acids. The CDR3 sequence is CASSPSGWGTGELFF. The CDR3 nucleotides are TGCGCCAGCAGCCCTAGCGGGTGGGGCACCGGGGAGCTGTTTTTT.

The chain carries TRBV7-2 and TRBJ1-1, with D maybe TRBD1 (6 bases). Germline V gene sequence: CDR1 SGHTA, CDR2 FQGNSA. There are 14 residues in the CDR3. Trimming took off 1 base at V and 8 bases at J, with 14 bases between the two ends. The CDR3 protein is CASSLGTARKEAFF. The CDR3 nucleotides are TGTGCCAGCAGCTTAGGGACAGCTAGAAAGGAAGCTTTCTTT.

The chain recombines TRBV6-1 with TRBJ2-7, with no clear D. Trimming shortened V by 2 bases and J by 2 bases, and 10 bases separated the two germline ends. CDR3 length: 14 residues. Germline-derived CDR1 and CDR2 are MNHNS and SASEGT. This CDR3 is CASSEYKYPYEQYF. The CDR3 region has the DNA TGTGCCAGCAGTGAATATAAGTACCCCTACGAGCAGTACTTC.

This clone was counted a single time. V usage is TRBV19 and J usage is TRBJ2-7; D is tentatively TRBD1 or TRBD2 (5 bases each). Germline CDR1 is LNHDA and CDR2 is SQIVND (reference sequence). V shed 9 bases and J shed 3 bases, with 21 bases lying between them. The CDR3 sequence is 15 residues long. The CDR3 loop reads CASGPAGAPYYEQYF. The CDR3 nucleotides are TGTGCCAGCGGCCCCGCCGGGGCACCGTACTACGAGCAGTACTTC. The full variable domain, in which reference TRBV19 and TRBJ2-7 provide the parts outside the CDR3, is DGGITQSPKYLFRKEGQNVTLSCEQNLNHDAMYWYRQDPGQGLRLIYYSQIVNDFQKGDIAEGYSVSREKKESFPLTVTSAQKNPTAFYLCASGPAGAPYYEQYFGPGTRLTVT.

This clone was recorded once. This sequence joins TRBV10-3 and TRBJ1-1, with D possibly TRBD1 on 5 matching bases. Trimming pared 8 bases from V and 5 bases from J, leaving 6 bases between. CDR1 ENHRY and CDR2 SYGVKD come from the germline V gene. The CDR3 length is 10 residues. The CDR3 protein is CAIGTTEAFF. Here the CDR3 DNA reads TGTGCCATCGGGACTACTGAAGCTTTCTTT.

The V call is TRBV19, the J call TRBJ1-6; 7 nucleotides agree with TRBD1. The trim removed 5 bases at V and 9 bases at J, leaving 13 bases unmatched. This CDR3 spans 16 amino acids. CDR1 is LNHDA, CDR2 SQIVND, per germline (reference sequence). The CDR3 reads CASSYLGRDSPSPLHF. In DNA, the CDR3 is TGTGCCAGTAGTTATTTAGGGCGGGACAGCCCTTCACCCCTCCACTTT.

The chain links TRBV15 to TRBJ2-3; the D is unclear. The germline CDR1 and CDR2 sequences are LNHNV and YYDKDF (reference sequence). V was trimmed by 0 bases and J by 2 bases, leaving 12 bases between them. This CDR3 is built from 16 residues. For the CDR3, the DNA is TGTGCCACCAGCAGAGATCACATATTGAACACAGATACGCAGTATTTT. It translates to CATSRDHILNTDTQYF.

The chain couples TRBV7-6 to TRBJ2-2; D perhaps matches TRBD2 (7 bases). The germline V gene has CDR1 SGHVS and CDR2 FNYEAQ. This CDR3 is built from 17 residues. Trimming removed 1 base at V and 0 bases at J, with 12 bases between. CDR3 in amino acids: CASSLVPGGPNTGELFF. CDR3 in DNA: TGTGCCAGCAGCTTAGTGCCCGGGGGGCCGAACACCGGGGAGCTGTTTTTT.

With respect to this clone: A junction end diverges from the germline sequence, so it may reflect a read error. The chain uses TRBV5-4 and TRBJ2-5, with D possibly matching TRBD2 (6 bases). The CDR3 length is 14 residues. Germline V gene data show CDR1 as SGHNT and CDR2 as YYREEE (reference sequence). DNA of the CDR3: TGTGCCAGCACCTTGGGCCTAGCGCAAGAGACCCAGTACTTC. Translation gives CASTLGLAQETQYF.

The chain combines TRBV7-2 with TRBJ2-7; 9 bases align to TRBD1. Germline V lookup: CDR1 SGHTA, CDR2 FQGNSA. Trimming cost V 5 bases and J 0 bases; bases outside gene matches: 14. The CDR3 sequence is 18 residues long. CDR3 sequence reads: CASSPHLSGTGSSYEQYF. The CDR3, as DNA: TGTGCCAGCAGCCCGCACCTCAGTGGGACAGGGAGCTCCTACGAGCAGTACTTC.

The genes are TRBV6-6 and TRBJ1-1; no clear D. Germline CDR1 reads MNHNY; CDR2 reads SVGAGI (reference sequence). The CDR3 extends over 12 amino acids. Deletions cut 7 bases from V and 3 bases from J, with 9 bases between. The CDR3 DNA sequence: TGTGCCAGCACCGAGGATTACACTGAAGCTTTCTTT. Translation gives CASTEDYTEAFF.

The rearrangement joins TRBV6-6 to TRBJ2-2; D uncertain. The CDR3 runs 14 residues. Germline lookup yields CDR1 MNHNY and CDR2 SVGAGI (reference sequence). V gave up 11 bases and J gave up 3 bases, with 16 bases separating them. CDR3: CAVQARSDTGELFF. The DNA for the CDR3 is TGTGCCGTACAAGCTAGGAGTGACACCGGGGAGCTGTTTTTT.

V and J are TRBV19 and TRBJ2-3; possible D gene TRBD2, 6 bases. CDR3 length equals 15 residues. Germline V CDR1 and CDR2: LNHDA, SQIVND (reference sequence). V was cut by 11 bases and J by 4 bases, with 22 bases left in between. This CDR3 is CASRPKVGSADTQYF. The DNA for the CDR3 is TGTGCCTCTAGACCCAAAGTCGGGAGCGCAGATACGCAGTATTTT.

V and J are TRBV5-4 and TRBJ2-1; TRBD2 aligns across 7 bases. The CDR3 is 15 residues long. CDR1 SGHNT and CDR2 YYREEE come from the germline V gene (reference sequence). V gave up 4 bases and J gave up 7 bases; unmatched junction bases: 11. The chain's CDR3 is CASSLMSGELNEQFF. The CDR3 DNA sequence: TGTGCCAGCAGCCTTATGAGCGGGGAGCTGAATGAGCAGTTCTTC. Together with reference TRBV5-4 and TRBJ2-1, the CDR3 gives the full variable domain: ETGVTQSPTHLIKTRGQQVTLRCSSQSGHNTVSWYQQALGQGPQFIFQYYREEENGRGNFPPRFSGLQFPNYSSELNVNALELDDSALYLCASSLMSGELNEQFFGPGTRLTVL.